A selection of T cell receptor beta chains follows, all from one sample in a study of blood T cells in healthy people across ages. TCRdb re-called the 5' RACE reads through MiXCR, storing one row per CDR3 protein. Found here are 1.5 million to 2 million distinct CDR3 sequences, 49% of them singletons; the top ten hold 2% to 2.5%. The sequenced sample consisted of blood. The receptors shown here come from a middle-aged woman in good health. The CDR3 runs from the conserved cysteine through the conserved F or W. D genes are given only for firm matches.

d_gene	v_gene	j_gene	CDR3aa
-	TRBV7-9	TRBJ2-1	CASSLVGGGESSYNEQFF
-	TRBV20-1	TRBJ1-2	CSGTIDSSYGYTF
-	TRBV12-3/TRBV12-4	TRBJ1-2	CASSTGAGGEYGYTF
-	TRBV12-3/TRBV12-4	TRBJ2-1	CASSLPRGRDNEQFF
-	TRBV7-9	TRBJ1-6	CASSAAGRKDSPLHF
-	TRBV18	TRBJ2-3	CASSPDWQGTDTQYF
-	TRBV27	TRBJ1-2	CASSLFGNPRDGYTF
TRBD1	TRBV20-1	TRBJ1-3	CSAETGDTGNTIYF
TRBD2	TRBV5-1	TRBJ2-3	CASGSSSGVTQYF
-	TRBV20-1	-	CSARDRATLLGNIQYF
TRBD1	TRBV6-1	TRBJ1-2	CASRGSTGGYGYTF
TRBD1	TRBV7-2	TRBJ1-5	CASSPGTGRLGWQPQHF
-	TRBV29-1	TRBJ1-2	CSGVALTNYGYTF
-	TRBV7-9	TRBJ1-4	CASSLDLSANEKLFF
TRBD2	TRBV19	TRBJ2-5	CASSIVAGGVNEQYF
TRBD2	TRBV7-9	TRBJ2-5	CASSPREGNSVETQYF